This is a list of T cell receptor beta chains from one sample in a study of beta chain features in type 1 diabetes. Some clones are missing from TCRdb's copy, which holds only in-frame ones; the method was immunoSEQ multiplex PCR. The table records 400,000 to 500,000 clones, more than 11% of them present only once. The sequenced sample consisted of naive CD4+ T cells from blood. These receptors came from a man under 40 in good health. CDR3s include the opening cysteine and the closing phenylalanine or tryptophan.

J	V	CDR3
TRBJ2-3	TRBV7-7	CASSLSTQLTDTQYF
TRBJ2-2	TRBV9	CASSVEVTANTGELFF
TRBJ1-5	TRBV7-2	CASSLGVGVSNQPQHF
TRBJ1-5	TRBV30	CAWSVQGKGPQHF
TRBJ1-2	TRBV29-1	CSVEDMAFTNYGYTF
TRBJ1-2	TRBV2	CASSDDRVYGYTF
TRBJ2-1	TRBV11-2	CASSAQGVASYNEQFF
TRBJ1-1	TRBV2	CASSWGDHTEAFF
TRBJ2-2	TRBV4-3	CASSQEGTHNTGELFF
TRBJ2-5	TRBV9	CASSVELTGGGETQYF
TRBJ2-3	TRBV5-1	CASSLADTADTQYF
TRBJ2-4	TRBV5-1	CASSLDRTGKAKNIQYF
TRBJ1-2	TRBV4-3	CASSQEFSREGYGYTF
TRBJ2-3	TRBV29-1	CSVEPDRPFDTQYF
TRBJ2-3	TRBV6-5	CASRLKGPPTDTQYF
TRBJ2-5	TRBV7-3	CASSNRQGGTQYF
TRBJ2-3	TRBV7-9	CASSLRRPRGRVDTQYF